This TCR beta chain was recovered during a study of long-term antiretroviral therapy in people with HIV (dated by TCRdb to 2022 to 2024). With respect to the entire study: The earliest samples were collected about a decade before the 2015 WHO recommendation for immediate ART, when ART was typically delayed until CD4 counts fell. A retrospective serial study tested whether changes in peripheral blood TRB repertoire composition and diversity were associated with ART initiation and durable HIV suppression. A total of 192 cryopreserved PBMC samples came from 25 to 35 adults with confirmed HIV infection and were collected serially over a mean of roughly six years (range 1-12). Among the approximately 30 participants with HIV, approximately 10 were female. No cross-contamination during QIAcube processing was shown when test extractions of a monoclonal T-cell line were performed alongside some 33 polyclonal samples.

Only one count was recorded for this clone. No antigen is known for it. No base-level quality is on record; no much larger clone is a single base apart. Results the study describes overall, beyond this receptor: Compared with controls, HIV repertoires had narrower CDR3 length ranges, and the network structure pointed to an antigen-experienced repertoire that shifted only slightly toward naive after ART. At every time point, the repertoire was dominated by expanded TRB clones first identified before ART initiation, although this dominance fluctuated and, in many PLHIV, declined after ART. Unsorted PBMC were profiled instead of sorted CD4+ and CD8+ T cells because pre-ART samples had limited cell numbers. No data were available on ART adherence, viral resistance or therapy changes, limiting inferences about post-ART repertoire changes. Owing to limited PBMC availability, only the TCR beta chain was sequenced, without alpha chain pairing. Samples dated from about 2004 to 2017, and the ART regimens used may be less effective than current ones. Starting ART was linked to a significant rise in TRB diversity, yet even with long-term ART the diversity remained significantly lower than in transplant donor controls.

Between the V and J ends, shortened by 5 bases and 6 bases respectively, the junction contains 11 bases. Its CDR3 holds 13 amino acids, cysteine through phenylalanine. The CDR3 DNA has 39 bases and is translated from base 1. According to the germline V gene, CDR1 reads MDHEN and CDR2 reads SYDVKM. To be included, a participant needed at least one PBMC sample from before ART initiation plus at least two post-ART samples. All participants with HIV were treated in the United States of America. Before DNA extraction, cryopreserved samples containing about 0.9-11 million PBMC were thawed and washed. At the time of the earliest PBMC sample, participants with HIV were aged between about 23 and 54 years. Per participant, PBMC samples came from 1-4 timepoints prior to ART initiation and 2-8 timepoints following ART initiation, for a median of 7 samples. Serial HIV viral load, CD4+ T-cell count, ART history and demographic data were obtained for every participant. Genomic DNA was extracted from unsorted PBMC with a Qiagen kit on a QIAcube, with processing performed in batches of 12 samples.

Sequencing of the TRB variable region was done with the immunoSEQ hsTCRB v3.0 assay at survey level resolution. A depth of about 40,000-55,000 T-cell genomes per sample was targeted for TRB sequencing. An Illumina MiSeq with a v3 150-cycle kit was used to sequence the pooled TRB libraries. Processing in the source paper ran as follows. Repertoire analysis was run in R within a reproducible Nextflow workflow that covered QC, data transformation and analysis. LymphoSeq2, an R package for AIRR-Seq data exploration, was used to implement custom analyses. A handful of samples that produced fewer than 5000 total TRB sequences were removed, so approximately 170 HIV repertoires were analyzed. Among the 180 or so HIV repertoires that were kept, 59 were collected before ART initiation and more than 120 were collected after ART initiation. Repertoires were downsampled to 5000 TRB nucleotide sequences, and summary statistics were averaged over 100 downsampling iterations. TRB sequences were retained for analysis only if CDR3 regions of at least seven amino acids were present. Diversity was measured with a Shannon entropy-derived clonality score and the Gini coefficient. In the repertoire networks, any two of the top 5000 CDR3 amino acid sequences were connected whenever the two sequences differed by an edit distance of one. GLIPH2 predicted antigen specificity groups and MHC restriction for TRB CDR3 amino acid sequences. To flag known associations with CMV, EBV, HIV or tissue antigens, CDR3 amino acid sequences were compared against VDJdb and McPAS-TCR. Pre-ART, post-ART and control groups were compared with Wilcoxon signed-rank tests and Holm-Bonferroni correction. Held by TCRdb, this immuneACCESS table contains in-frame sequences only and omits some clones. Under half of the omission traces to an unresolved V gene where checked; the cause of the rest is unknown. V and J calls and clone size are as listed in that table; D and trimming were resolved from the DNA. The sample table holds 15,000 to 20,000 clones, of which roughly four fifths were seen once. 6.9% of the sample rests with the top ten.

This specimen consisted of unsorted PBMCs, obtained 2.2 years after starting antiretroviral therapy. The chain was built from TRBV28 and TRBJ1-3; too little of a D gene remains to name it. This TCR was recovered from a man over 45 with HIV. CDR3 protein: CASSSRAVNTIYF. The sequence in DNA is TGTGCCAGCAGTAGCCGGGCCGTAAACACCATATATTTT.